The 13 T cell receptor beta chains presented below share a single source sample, sequenced in a study of T-cell reconstitution after alpha-beta-depleted transplantation in children. A library of TCRbeta sequences, prepared with unique molecular identifiers, was generated. In TCRdb, the PCR reads were re-called with MiXCR into one record per CDR3 protein. Counted here are about 160,000 distinct CDR3 sequences, over 8.5% occurring once; the ten biggest clones make up around 13%. Here the sequenced sample was PBMCs, taken before TCRalphabeta/CD19-depleted stem cell transplant. The source of these receptors is a boy between 2 and 10 years old with acute myeloid leukemia, due to receive a stem cell transplant.

The rearrangement uses TRBV18 and TRBJ2-2; D perhaps matches TRBD2 (5 bases). The CDR3 is made up of 14 amino acids. V was pared by 11 bases and J by 9 bases, with 22 bases between. CDR1 is KGHSH and CDR2 is LQKENI in the germline V gene. This CDR3 is CASPQQPGNRELFF. The CDR3 nucleotides read TGTGCCTCACCACAACAGCCGGGGAATAGGGAGCTGTTTTTT.

Ten or more counts support this clonotype. This rearrangement joins TRBV10-1 to TRBJ1-1; D unclear. Between the trimmed V and J ends, which lost 0 bases and 8 bases, there was a span of 10 bases. CDR1 and CDR2 from the germline V gene are WNHNN and SYGVQD (reference sequence). CDR3 length: 13 residues. The CDR3 here is CASSESRGREAFF. The CDR3 nucleotides are TGCGCCAGCAGTGAGTCGCGGGGAAGAGAAGCTTTCTTT.

This sequence joins TRBV5-4 and TRBJ2-1; maybe TRBD1 (6 bases). V dropped 1 base and J dropped 4 bases, with 15 bases sitting between them. CDR3 length: 16 residues. CDR1 and CDR2 (germline): SGHNT, YYREEE (reference sequence). The CDR3 DNA is TGTGCCAGCAGCTTGAGTCCAAAACAGGGTTACAATGAGCAGTTCTTC. It yields the protein CASSLSPKQGYNEQFF.

This clonotype was detected ten times or more. The chain has TRBV20-1 and TRBJ2-7, with 13 bases matching TRBD2. The ends lost 6 bases at V and 0 bases at J; junction bases unmatched: 11. The CDR3 covers 17 residues. The germline gives CDR1 DFQATT, CDR2 SNEGSKA (reference sequence). CDR3 residues: CSAPGLAGITGSYEQYF. CDR3 nucleotides: TGCAGTGCCCCGGGACTAGCGGGAATTACCGGCTCCTACGAGCAGTACTTC.

This clonotype was seen at least ten times. The gene calls are TRBV5-1 and TRBJ2-1; TRBD2 matches 10 bases. The germline V gene encodes CDR1 SGHRS and CDR2 YFSETQ. This CDR3 comprises 14 residues. V shed 1 base, J shed 6 bases, and the junction held 1 base outside the gene matches. CDR3 sequence (DNA): TGCGCCAGCAGCTTGACTAGCGGGGCCAATGAGCAGTTCTTC. This gives the protein CASSLTSGANEQFF. The variable domain in full, with the rest retrieved from reference TRBV5-1 and TRBJ2-1, is KAGVTQTPRYLIKTRGQQVTLSCSPISGHRSVSWYQQTPGQGLQFLFEYFSETQRNKGNFPGRFSGRQFSNSRSEMNVSTLELGDSALYLCASSLTSGANEQFFGPGTRLTVL.

V and J are TRBV12-3 or TRBV12-4 and TRBJ2-2; 9 nucleotides agree with TRBD2. The CDR3 covers 16 residues. After removal of 6 bases from V and 8 bases from J, the junction contained 13 bases not matched to a gene. The CDR3 protein is CASSPRGGGAGGELFF. In nucleotides, the CDR3 is TGTGCCAGCAGCCCTAGGGGCGGGGGGGCCGGTGGGGAGCTGTTTTTT.

V is TRBV5-1 and J is TRBJ1-2; 9 nucleotides line up with TRBD1. There are 17 residues in the CDR3. CDR1 SGHRS and CDR2 YFSETQ come from the germline V gene. Unmatched junction bases numbered 19, after V lost 7 bases and J lost 6 bases. The CDR3, as DNA: TGCGCCAGCGTGAGGGTGCGACAGGGGGATCCAGCTGATGGCTACACCTTC. Translation: CASVRVRQGDPADGYTF.

This clonotype was counted many times. V gene TRBV20-1 combines with J gene TRBJ2-1; the D call may be TRBD1 or TRBD2 (5 bases each). Germline V gene data show CDR1 as DFQATT and CDR2 as SNEGSKA (reference sequence). This CDR3 spans 14 amino acids. V was cut by 5 bases and J by 6 bases, with 17 bases left in between. The chain's CDR3 is CSAGPGPLSNEQFF. The CDR3, as DNA: TGCAGTGCTGGACCGGGACCCTTAAGCAATGAGCAGTTCTTC.

This clonotype was seen many times. V usage is TRBV2 and J usage is TRBJ2-4; TRBD2 matches at 14 bases. Losses at the gene ends were 1 base for V and 7 bases for J; bases not matched to a gene: 9. The CDR3 spans 18 residues. Germline V lookup: CDR1 SNHLY, CDR2 FYNNEI. DNA for the CDR3: TGTGCCAGCAGTGAAGTCGGTAGACTAGCGGGGGGGCCTAACATTCAGTACTTC. This encodes CASSEVGRLAGGPNIQYF.

At least ten counts were recorded for this clonotype. This chain links TRBV5-4 with TRBJ2-1; D might be TRBD1 (6 bases). Trimming pared 4 bases from V and 8 bases from J, leaving 13 bases between. The CDR3 consists of 13 residues. Germline CDR1 is SGHNT and CDR2 is YYREEE (reference sequence). CDR3 coding DNA: TGTGCCAGCAGCCTCGGGACATTCGATGAGCAGTTCTTC. It yields the protein CASSLGTFDEQFF.

There are many counts of this clonotype. The chain carries TRBV28 and TRBJ2-5; TRBD1 is a possible D gene (5 bases). The CDR3 is 14 amino acids. Germline V CDR1 and CDR2: MDHEN, SYDVKM. Trimming cost V 7 bases and J 5 bases, with 17 bases left between them. The CDR3 sequence is CASTIYFRDETQYF. CDR3 DNA sequence: TGTGCCAGCACCATTTACTTCAGGGATGAGACCCAGTACTTC.

In the case of this clonotype: A much larger clone is a single base away; this may be a read error. The gene calls are TRBV4-1 and TRBJ2-3; TRBD2 is a possible D gene (6 bases). The CDR3 runs to 15 residues. Germline-derived CDR1 and CDR2 are MGHRA and YSYEKL. The CDR3 region is CAGSQERLGTDTQYF. CDR3 bases: TGCGCCGGCAGCCAAGAACGTCTGGGGACTGATACGCAGTATTTT.

This clonotype was counted ten times or more. V is TRBV15 and J is TRBJ2-1; 7 bases line up with TRBD1. Unmatched junction bases numbered 9, after V lost 5 bases and J lost 8 bases. This CDR3 region has 14 residues. Germline V CDR1 and CDR2: LNHNV, YYDKDF (reference sequence). The CDR3 sequence is CATSAQGIHHEQFF. For the CDR3, the DNA is TGTGCCACCAGCGCACAGGGGATACACCATGAGCAGTTCTTC.